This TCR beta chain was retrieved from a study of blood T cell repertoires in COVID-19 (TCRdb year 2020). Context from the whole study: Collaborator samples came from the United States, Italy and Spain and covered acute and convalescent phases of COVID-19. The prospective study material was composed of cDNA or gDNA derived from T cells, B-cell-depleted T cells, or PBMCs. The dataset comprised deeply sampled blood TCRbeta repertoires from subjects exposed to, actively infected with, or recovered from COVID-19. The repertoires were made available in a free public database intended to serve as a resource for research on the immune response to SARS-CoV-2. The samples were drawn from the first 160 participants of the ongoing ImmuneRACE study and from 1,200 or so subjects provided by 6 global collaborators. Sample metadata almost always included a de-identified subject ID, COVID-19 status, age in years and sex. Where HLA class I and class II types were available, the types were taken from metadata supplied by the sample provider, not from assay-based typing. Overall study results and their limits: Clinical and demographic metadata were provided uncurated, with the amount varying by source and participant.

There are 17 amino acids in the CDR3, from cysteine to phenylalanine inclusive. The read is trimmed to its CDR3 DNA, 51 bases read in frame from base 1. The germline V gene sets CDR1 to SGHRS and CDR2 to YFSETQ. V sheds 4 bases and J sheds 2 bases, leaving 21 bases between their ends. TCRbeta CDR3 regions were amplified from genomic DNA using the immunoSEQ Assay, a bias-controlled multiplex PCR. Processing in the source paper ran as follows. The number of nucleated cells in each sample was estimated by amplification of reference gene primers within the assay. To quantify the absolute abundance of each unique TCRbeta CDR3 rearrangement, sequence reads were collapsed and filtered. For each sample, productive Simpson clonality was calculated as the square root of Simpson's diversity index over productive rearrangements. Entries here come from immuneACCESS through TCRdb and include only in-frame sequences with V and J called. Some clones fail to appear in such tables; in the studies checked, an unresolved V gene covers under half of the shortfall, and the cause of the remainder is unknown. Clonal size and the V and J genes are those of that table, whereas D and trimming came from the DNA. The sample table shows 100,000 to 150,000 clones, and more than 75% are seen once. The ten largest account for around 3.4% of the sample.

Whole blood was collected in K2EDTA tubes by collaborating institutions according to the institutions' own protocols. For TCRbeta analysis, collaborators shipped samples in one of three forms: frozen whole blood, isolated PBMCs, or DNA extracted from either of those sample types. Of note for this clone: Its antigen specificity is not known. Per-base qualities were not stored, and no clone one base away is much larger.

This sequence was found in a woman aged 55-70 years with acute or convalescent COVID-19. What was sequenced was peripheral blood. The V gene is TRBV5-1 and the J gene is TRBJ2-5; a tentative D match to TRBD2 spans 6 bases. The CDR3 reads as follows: CASSLRPAGLQQETQYF. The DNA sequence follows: TGCGCCAGCAGCCTGCGCCCCGCGGGACTCCAACAAGAGACCCAGTACTTC.